Listed below are T cell receptor beta chains from one sample, sequenced in a study of untreated major depressive disorder. Repertoires were generated with immunoSEQ multiplex PCR, while TCRdb's copy carries only in-frame clones and drops some. The data contain 20,000 to 25,000 clones, roughly 89% of them singletons. Sequenced sample: CD4+ T cells from PBMCs. The origin of the receptors is a woman between 40 and 55 years old in good health. Each CDR3 is given with its conserved first and last residue. D genes are given only for firm matches. The size entry is marked missing in some rows and otherwise reads once, few, many or a size class.

j_gene	len	d_gene	v_gene	abundance	CDR3aa	CDR3nt
TRBJ1-1	16	.	TRBV4-2	.	CASSQDRGGAQSEAFF	TGTGCCAGCAGCCAAGATAGGGGAGGGGCACAAAGTGAAGCTTTCTTT
TRBJ2-1	16	.	TRBV4-1	once	CASSQVLGDTYNEQFF	TGCGCCAGCAGCCAAGTTTTAGGGGATACCTACAATGAGCAGTTCTTC
TRBJ2-5	16	TRBD2	TRBV7-2	.	CASSRLPSGGPETQYF	TGTGCCAGCAGTCGTTTACCTAGCGGGGGACCAGAGACCCAGTACTTC
TRBJ2-3	13	.	TRBV15	few	CATSRSGRDTQYF	TGTGCCACCAGCAGATCTGGAAGAGATACGCAGTATTTT
TRBJ1-2	16	TRBD1	TRBV27	.	CASSPPPSDRNYGYTF	TGTGCCAGCAGTCCGCCGCCCTCGGACAGGAACTATGGCTACACCTTC
TRBJ2-1	14	.	TRBV4-3	.	CASSQDSGDYEQFF	TGCGCCAGCAGCCAAGATTCGGGGGACTATGAGCAGTTCTTC
TRBJ2-1	14	.	TRBV7-2	.	CASSFQQGVNEQFF	TGTGCCAGCAGCTTTCAACAAGGGGTAAATGAGCAGTTCTTC
TRBJ2-1	11	.	TRBV18	.	CASSPKDEQFF	TGTGCCAGCTCACCGAAGGATGAGCAGTTCTTC
TRBJ2-1	13	TRBD2	TRBV27	.	CASSPLAGWEQFF	TGTGCCAGCAGTCCGCTAGCGGGTTGGGAGCAGTTCTTC
TRBJ2-1	13	.	TRBV14	.	CASSWQGGTLQFF	TGTGCCAGCAGCTGGCAGGGGGGGACATTGCAGTTCTTC
TRBJ1-1	15	TRBD1	TRBV5-4	.	CASSLWTGWNTEAFF	TGTGCCAGCAGCCTTTGGACAGGCTGGAACACTGAAGCTTTCTTT
TRBJ2-3	15	.	TRBV5-1	.	CASSSLGGPPDTQYF	TGCGCCAGCAGCTCCTTGGGGGGCCCGCCAGATACGCAGTATTTT
TRBJ2-7	13	.	TRBV5-1	.	CASSLSGDYEQYF	TGCGCCAGCAGCTTGTCTGGGGACTACGAGCAGTACTTC
TRBJ2-1	12	.	TRBV5-1	.	CASSLGDNEQFF	TGCGCCAGCAGCTTGGGGGACAATGAGCAGTTCTTC
TRBJ2-5	16	.	TRBV4-3	.	CASSQLSGGVGETQYF	TGCGCCAGCAGCCAACTTTCAGGGGGGGTGGGAGAGACCCAGTACTTC
TRBJ2-3	16	TRBD1	TRBV5-6	.	CASSLTGTGGTDTQYF	TGTGCCAGCAGCTTGACCGGGACAGGGGGCACAGATACGCAGTATTTT
TRBJ2-5	17	.	TRBV5-6	.	CASSLRPGVGFQETQYF	TGTGCCAGCAGCTTGCGCCCTGGCGTCGGGTTCCAAGAGACCCAGTACTTC
TRBJ2-3	15	TRBD1	TRBV9	.	CASSSFGTGTDTQYF	TGTGCCAGCAGCTCTTTCGGGACAGGGACGGATACGCAGTATTTT
TRBJ2-2	18	TRBD1	TRBV19	once	CASRGTGDLLLNTGELFF	TGTGCCAGTAGGGGGACAGGGGACCTACTACTCAACACCGGGGAGCTGTTTTTT
TRBJ2-5	16	.	TRBV11-2	.	CASSLGSAGFVETQYF	TGTGCCAGCAGCTTAGGTTCCGCAGGCTTTGTGGAGACCCAGTACTTC
TRBJ1-1	17	.	TRBV23-1	.	CASSQFTPQDRNTEAFF	TGCGCCAGCAGCCAATTCACCCCCCAGGACAGAAACACTGAAGCTTTCTTT
TRBJ1-5	18	.	TRBV19	.	CASTDRGPIIGLNQPQHF	TGTGCCAGTACTGACCGCGGGCCCATCATAGGTTTAAATCAGCCCCAGCATTTT
TRBJ2-1	16	TRBD2	TRBV7-9	.	CASSFSGSSLYNEQFF	TGTGCCAGCAGCTTCAGCGGGAGCTCTCTTTACAATGAGCAGTTCTTC
TRBJ1-1	13	.	TRBV25-1	.	CASSERSLGLAFF	TGTGCCAGCAGTGAGCGAAGTCTGGGTCTGGCTTTCTTT
TRBJ2-3	16	.	TRBV5-1	.	CASSLEGTPSWGTQYF	TGCGCCAGCAGCTTGGAAGGGACACCCAGCTGGGGTACGCAGTATTTT
TRBJ1-6	14	.	TRBV28	.	CASRSGLYNSPLHF	TGTGCCAGCAGGTCCGGGCTCTATAATTCACCCCTCCACTTT
TRBJ1-6	13	.	TRBV2	.	CASSDVRDSPLHF	TGTGCCAGCAGTGACGTTAGGGACTCACCCCTCCACTTT
TRBJ1-4	13	.	TRBV7-9	.	CASSLGHFEKLFF	TGTGCCAGCAGCTTAGGGCACTTTGAAAAACTGTTTTTT
TRBJ2-3	17	.	TRBV5-4	.	CASSLPRRGLGTDTQYF	TGTGCCAGCAGCTTGCCCCGCAGGGGTTTGGGCACAGATACGCAGTATTTT
TRBJ1-4	15	TRBD1	TRBV25-1	few	CASSEYRRTGEKLFF	TGTGCCAGCAGTGAATATAGGCGGACAGGGGAAAAACTGTTTTTT
TRBJ1-3	17	TRBD1	TRBV28	.	CASSSGQAYVSGNTIYF	TGTGCCAGCAGTTCGGGACAGGCTTATGTCTCTGGAAACACCATATATTTT
TRBJ1-2	16	TRBD1	TRBV4-1	.	CASSQPRQGHNYGYTF	TGCGCCAGCAGCCAGCCCCGACAGGGACATAACTATGGCTACACCTTC
TRBJ1-1	15	.	TRBV4-1	.	CASSQPTTGGTEAFF	TGCGCCAGCAGCCAACCGACGACCGGAGGCACTGAAGCTTTCTTT
TRBJ2-1	13	.	TRBV7-8	few	CASSLARYNEQFF	TGTGCCAGCAGCTTAGCGCGATACAATGAGCAGTTCTTC
TRBJ1-6	14	.	TRBV5-1	.	CASRTGQINSPLHF	TGCGCCAGCAGGACGGGACAAATTAATTCACCCCTCCACTTT
TRBJ2-1	17	.	TRBV4-2	.	CASSQDLTGTMYNEQFF	TGTGCCAGCAGCCAAGATTTGACAGGCACCATGTACAATGAGCAGTTCTTC
TRBJ2-1	12	.	TRBV9	.	CASSVGGPEQFF	TGTGCCAGCAGCGTCGGAGGTCCTGAGCAGTTCTTC
TRBJ1-5	12	.	TRBV11-2	.	CASSFPRGPQHF	TGTGCCAGCAGTTTCCCTCGGGGGCCCCAGCATTTT
TRBJ1-5	14	.	TRBV6-4	.	CASSVRDSNQPQHF	TGTGCCAGCAGTGTCCGGGACAGCAATCAGCCCCAGCATTTT
TRBJ2-3	13	TRBD2	TRBV10-3	.	CAISGGATDTQYF	TGTGCCATCAGCGGGGGGGCCACAGATACGCAGTATTTT
TRBJ2-3	12	.	TRBV28	once	CASRGFSGTQYF	TGTGCCAGCCGCGGTTTTTCAGGGACGCAGTATTTT
TRBJ1-1	14	TRBD1	TRBV5-4	.	CASSRDRGNTEAFF	TGTGCCAGCAGCCGTGACAGGGGGAACACTGAAGCTTTCTTT
TRBJ2-5	14	TRBD2	TRBV19	once	CASRLSGGRETQYF	TGTGCCAGTAGACTCAGCGGGGGGCGGGAGACCCAGTACTTC
TRBJ2-3	14	.	TRBV9	few	CASSGGTTRDTQYF	TGTGCCAGCAGCGGGGGAACTACTAGAGATACGCAGTATTTT
TRBJ1-2	16	.	TRBV11-2	.	CASSLGQGEEYYGYTF	TGTGCCAGCAGCTTAGGGCAGGGCGAGGAGTACTATGGCTACACCTTC
TRBJ1-1	13	.	TRBV5-6	.	CASSLYFGTEAFF	TGTGCCAGCAGCTTATATTTTGGCACTGAAGCTTTCTTT
TRBJ1-4	16	TRBD1	TRBV25-1	.	CASSVDTGVANEKLFF	TGTGCCAGCAGTGTCGATACAGGGGTGGCTAATGAAAAACTGTTTTTT
TRBJ1-4	15	TRBD1	TRBV5-4	.	CASSIRQGRDEKLFF	TGTGCCAGCAGCATACGACAGGGGCGGGATGAAAAACTGTTTTTT
TRBJ2-2	16	TRBD1	TRBV19	.	CASSVQGALGTGELFF	TGTGCCAGTAGTGTCCAGGGGGCCCTGGGCACCGGGGAGCTGTTTTTT
TRBJ1-2	10	.	TRBV7-2	.	CASSRYGYTF	TGTGCCAGCAGCCGCTATGGCTACACCTTC
TRBJ2-3	15	.	TRBV7-3	.	CASSLSQQSTDTQYF	TGTGCCAGCAGCTTAAGCCAGCAAAGCACAGATACGCAGTATTTT
TRBJ2-2	14	.	TRBV5-5	.	CASSLDGASGELFF	TGTGCCAGCAGCTTGGACGGGGCCTCCGGGGAGCTGTTTTTT
TRBJ1-5	12	.	TRBV27	.	CASSSRNQPQHF	TGTGCCAGCAGTTCACGTAATCAGCCCCAGCATTTT
TRBJ2-3	19	TRBD2	TRBV5-4	.	CASSLRLAGGPGVTDTQYF	TGTGCCAGCAGCTTACGACTAGCGGGAGGGCCCGGTGTAACAGATACGCAGTATTTT
TRBJ1-2	15	.	TRBV5-4	.	CASSLNGGASYGYTF	TGTGCCAGCAGCTTAAACGGGGGCGCAAGCTATGGCTACACCTTC
TRBJ1-4	15	.	TRBV18	.	CASAQAPGEGEKLFF	TGTGCCAGCGCACAGGCGCCGGGTGAGGGCGAAAAACTGTTTTTT
TRBJ1-5	16	.	TRBV28	.	CASSPLAGHSNQPQHF	TGTGCCAGCAGCCCCCTGGCAGGACATAGCAATCAGCCCCAGCATTTT